This entry describes one T cell receptor beta chain. This clone has only a few counts. The antigen this receptor binds is unknown. Base qualities are missing; no much larger clone stands one base away. This sample is drawn from a study of metastatic and nonmetastatic thyroid tumors (dated by TCRdb to the early 2020s). The study in broad terms: Repertoires from peripheral blood and from tumor or nodule tissue samples of malignant and benign thyroid patients were compared.

No treatment had been received by any patient before thyroid surgery. Using T-cell receptor beta sequencing, the researchers looked back retrospectively at clinical samples from patients, gathered between about 2011 and 2019. Receptor amplification or capture employed PCR. Instrument used: Illumina HiSeq 4000. High-throughput sequencing was used to profile the CDR3 region of the TCR beta-chain in every patient. Per the original workflow: The researchers built a classifier to tell apart papillary thyroid cancer patients with distant metastasis, based on CDR3 differences among clinicopathological groups. The Shannon index was used to assess repertoire diversity, and the Morisita-Horn index was used to assess tumor-blood repertoire similarity. The raw public reads went through TCRdb reprocessing: fastp at Q25, MiXCR clone calling, in-frame beta chains kept. TCRdb, not the original authors, processed these V and J calls. For this sample there are some 5,700 clones; about 33% appear just once. About two fifths of the sample goes to the ten largest clones.

Overall results and qualifications from the work: In both blood and tumor samples, malignant tumors were reported to have significantly higher TCR beta diversity than benign nodules.

CDR1 and CDR2, per the germline V gene, are MNHNS and SASEGT. The CDR3 contains 15 residues, cysteine and phenylalanine counted. Only the CDR3 portion is preserved as DNA: 45 bases, with reading frame beginning at the first base. The origin of this receptor is a male donor with papillary thyroid cancer or a benign thyroid nodule (not recorded which). Some clones in this sample may be carry-over from other donors' samples. Sequencing was carried out using adjacent normal tissue. The chain links TRBV6-1 with TRBJ2-7; the D gene is perhaps TRBD2, on 5 matching bases. The DNA reads as follows: TGTGTCATCACAGTGGCCTGGGGATGGACTTACGAGCAGTACTTC. The encoded protein is CVITVAWGWTYEQYF.